The 5 T cell receptor beta chains listed next were all sequenced from one sample in a study of CD8+ T cells in alopecia areata. Treatment defined: oral pan-JAK inhibitor, 5-10 mg twice daily. Extracted RNA was reverse transcribed, and the resulting cDNA served as sequencing template. Profiled with immunoSEQ multiplex PCR; TCRdb holds only in-frame clones, not every one. The sample lists around 290,000 clones; 58% were seen once. The input for sequencing was CD4+ T cells sorted from blood, taken at week 24, from a patient treated with tofacitinib. These receptor sequences come from a human donor with alopecia areata.

This clone was observed a handful of times. Other DNA sequences in this specimen translate into the identical CDR3. The gene calls are TRBV6-5 and TRBJ2-7, with TRBD1 matching over 10 bases. Germline V gene lookup returns CDR1 MNHEY and CDR2 SVGAGI. Losses at the gene ends were 6 bases for V and 2 bases for J; bases not matched to a gene: 4. This CDR3 contains 14 residues. CDR3 sequence: CASRRGQGAYEQYF. The CDR3, as DNA: TGTGCCAGCAGGCGCGGACAGGGGGCCTACGAGCAGTACTTC.

The V call is TRBV10-3, the J call TRBJ2-5; 11 positions match TRBD2. V lost 6 bases to trimming and J lost 5 bases; unmatched junction nucleotides: 5. This CDR3 is built from 14 residues. Germline V CDR1 and CDR2: ENHRY, SYGVKD. The CDR3 loop reads CAIRATSGDETQYF. CDR3 DNA: TGTGCCATCAGGGCGACTAGCGGGGACGAGACCCAGTACTTC.

The gene calls are TRBV18 and TRBJ2-3; no firm D call. CDR3 length equals 15 residues. Germline V gene sequence: CDR1 KGHSH, CDR2 LQKENI. V lost 2 bases, J lost 2 bases, and 11 bases lay in between. CDR3 DNA sequence: TGTGCCAGCTCACCAAGGACCAGAGCCACAGATACGCAGTATTTT. It yields the protein CASSPRTRATDTQYF.

To note about this clone: The sample holds other DNA sequences that translate to the same CDR3. As DNA, the CDR3 is TGTGCCACCAGCAGAGATAGGTACGAGCAGTACTTC. This gives the protein CATSRDRYEQYF. The chain combines TRBV15 with TRBJ2-7; D is unclear. CDR3 length equals 12 residues. V was cut by 0 bases and J by 4 bases, with 4 bases left in between. The germline gives CDR1 LNHNV, CDR2 YYDKDF (reference sequence).

CDR3 sequence: CASSDQRLRQGNGYTF. CDR3 DNA: TGTGCCAGCAGCGATCAGCGTCTGCGACAGGGAAATGGCTACACCTTC. This sequence joins TRBV7-9 and TRBJ1-2; 7 bases fit TRBD1. After removal of 5 bases from V and 6 bases from J, the junction contained 15 bases not matched to a gene. The length of the CDR3 is 16 residues. Per germline, CDR1 SEHNR and CDR2 FQNEAQ (reference sequence). The full variable domain, completed using reference TRBV7-9 and TRBJ1-2, is DTGVSQNPRHKITKRGQNVTFRCDPISEHNRLYWYRQTLGQGPEFLTYFQNEAQLEKSRLLSDRFSAERPKGSFSTLEIQRTEQGDSAMYLCASSDQRLRQGNGYTFGSGTRLTVV.